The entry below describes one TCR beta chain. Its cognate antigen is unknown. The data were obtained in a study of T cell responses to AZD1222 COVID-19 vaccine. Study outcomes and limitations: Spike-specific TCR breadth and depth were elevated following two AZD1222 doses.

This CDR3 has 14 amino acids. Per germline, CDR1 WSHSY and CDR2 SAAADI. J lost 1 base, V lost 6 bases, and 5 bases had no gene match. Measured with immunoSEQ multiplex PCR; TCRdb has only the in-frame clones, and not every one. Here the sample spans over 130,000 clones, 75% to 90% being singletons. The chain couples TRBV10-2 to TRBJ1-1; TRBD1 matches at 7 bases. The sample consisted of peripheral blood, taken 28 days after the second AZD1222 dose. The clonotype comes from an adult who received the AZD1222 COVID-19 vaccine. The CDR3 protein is CASRDRSSNTEAFF. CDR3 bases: TGCGCCAGCAGGGACAGGTCCTCGAACACTGAAGCTTTCTTT.